The 9 T cell receptor beta chains in this list originate from one sample, sequenced in a study of T cell responses to AZD1222 COVID-19 vaccine. TCRdb keeps only in-frame clones here, not all; method: immunoSEQ multiplex PCR. There are over 55,000 clones in the sample; 65% to 80% occur only once, and more than 3% lies in the top ten. The sequences come from peripheral blood, collected 28 days after the second AZD1222 dose. The receptors were gathered from an adult who received the AZD1222 COVID-19 vaccine.

The chain uses TRBV3-1 (or the pseudogene TRBV3-2) and TRBJ1-1; D gene unclear. Germline CDR1 reads LGHDT; CDR2 reads YNNKEL (reference sequence). V lost 1 base and J lost 6, with 18 bases in between. The length of the CDR3 is 16 residues. DNA for the CDR3: TGTGCCAGCAGCCAAGTCGATGGGGTCGGGAGGGCTGAAGCTTTCTTT. Translation: CASSQVDGVGRAEAFF.

CDR3 DNA sequence: TGTGCCAGCAGTTCAACCAGGGGTCGCAATCAGCCCCAGCATTTT. Protein: CASSSTRGRNQPQHF. The rearrangement links TRBV2 to TRBJ1-5; possible D gene TRBD1, 6 bases. Germline values: CDR1 SNHLY, CDR2 FYNNEI. Trimming removed 5 bases at V and 2 bases at J, with 13 bases between. The CDR3 covers 15 residues.

The rearrangement links TRBV6-5 to TRBJ1-6, with TRBD1 as a possible D gene (6 bases). CDR1 is MNHEY and CDR2 is SVGAGI in the germline V gene. There are 15 residues in the CDR3. The V gene lost 0 bases and the J gene lost 8 bases, with 11 bases spanning the gap. DNA for the CDR3: TGTGCCAGCAGTTACTCATCAGGGGTTGATTCACCCCTCCACTTT. Translating it yields CASSYSSGVDSPLHF.

The chain couples TRBV2 to TRBJ1-5; D is perhaps TRBD1 (6 bases). Germline V gene data show CDR1 as SNHLY and CDR2 as FYNNEI. The CDR3 extends over 14 amino acids. Trimming cost V 4 bases and J 3 bases, with 10 bases left between them. In DNA, the CDR3 is TGTGCCAGCAGTGGGGGGCTTCCCAATCAGCCCCAGCATTTT. Protein product: CASSGGLPNQPQHF.

The V and J genes are TRBV6-2 or TRBV6-3 and TRBJ2-2; weak D call: TRBD1 (5 bases). V was shortened by 4 bases and J by 2 bases, with 14 bases between the two germline ends. Germline lookup yields CDR1 MNHEY and CDR2 SVGEGT. The CDR3 contains 16 residues. The CDR3 DNA is TGTGCCAGCAGTTCTGGGGCGCGGATAAACACCGGGGAGCTGTTTTTT. This codes for CASSSGARINTGELFF.

The gene calls are TRBV21-1 and TRBJ1-1. TRBV21-1 is given as a pseudogene. CDR3 length: 14 residues. The CDR3 region is CASTQVQMNTEAFF. The DNA of the CDR3 is TGTGCCAGCACCCAAGTGCAAATGAACACTGAAGCTTTCTTT.

This clone was detected only a few times. The CDR3 here is CASSQDLAINQPQHF. The CDR3, as DNA: TGCGCCAGCAGCCAAGATTTAGCGATCAATCAGCCCCAGCATTTT. The V call is TRBV4-3, the J call TRBJ1-5; D is undetermined. Trimming took 0 bases from V and 3 from J, leaving 9 bases between them. Germline V lookup: CDR1 LGHNA, CDR2 YSLEER. The length of the CDR3 is 15 residues.

The chain employs TRBV19 and TRBJ1-5; D ambiguous. The CDR3 sequence is 13 residues long. V lost 2 bases and J 5 bases, leaving 7 bases between the germline ends. Looked up from germline, CDR1 is LNHDA and CDR2 is SQIVND (reference sequence). CDR3 DNA sequence: TGTGCCAGTAGTATAAGGACCGATCAGCCCCAGCATTTT. Translating it yields CASSIRTDQPQHF.

The chain uses TRBV7-9 and TRBJ1-2, with D unresolved. The CDR3 contains 12 residues. V was cut by 5 bases and J by 3 bases, with 7 bases left in between. Germline V gene lookup returns CDR1 SEHNR and CDR2 FQNEAQ (reference sequence). This chain's CDR3 is CASSTGDYGYTF. In DNA form, the CDR3 reads TGTGCCAGCAGCACGGGAGACTATGGCTACACCTTC.